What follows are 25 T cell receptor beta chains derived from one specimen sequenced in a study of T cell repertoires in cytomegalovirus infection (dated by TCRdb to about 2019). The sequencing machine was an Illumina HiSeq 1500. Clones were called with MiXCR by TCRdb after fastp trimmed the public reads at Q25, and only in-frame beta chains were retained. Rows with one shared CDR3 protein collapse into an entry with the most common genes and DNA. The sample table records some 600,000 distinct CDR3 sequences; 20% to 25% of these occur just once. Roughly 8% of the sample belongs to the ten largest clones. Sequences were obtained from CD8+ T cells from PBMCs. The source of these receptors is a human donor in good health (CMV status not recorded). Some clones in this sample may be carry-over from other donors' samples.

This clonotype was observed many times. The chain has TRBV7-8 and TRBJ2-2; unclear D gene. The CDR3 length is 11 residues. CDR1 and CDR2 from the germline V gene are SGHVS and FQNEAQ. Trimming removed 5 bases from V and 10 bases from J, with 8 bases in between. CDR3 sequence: CASSPSEELFF. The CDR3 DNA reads TGTGCCAGCAGCCCCTCCGAGGAGCTGTTTTTT.

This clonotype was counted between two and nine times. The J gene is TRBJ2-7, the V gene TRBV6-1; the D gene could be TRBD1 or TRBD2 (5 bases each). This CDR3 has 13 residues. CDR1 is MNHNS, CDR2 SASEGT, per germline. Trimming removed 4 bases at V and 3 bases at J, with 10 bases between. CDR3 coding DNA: TGTGCCAGCAGTGTCGGGGCCTACTACGAGCAGTACGTC. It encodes CASSVGAYYEQYV.

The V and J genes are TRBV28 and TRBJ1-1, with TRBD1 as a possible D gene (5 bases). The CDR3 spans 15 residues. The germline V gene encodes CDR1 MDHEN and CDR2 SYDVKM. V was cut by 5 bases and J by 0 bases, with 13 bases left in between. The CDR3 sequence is CASSPRQILNTEAFF. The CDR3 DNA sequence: TGTGCCAGCAGTCCTCGACAGATTTTGAACACTGAAGCTTTCTTT.

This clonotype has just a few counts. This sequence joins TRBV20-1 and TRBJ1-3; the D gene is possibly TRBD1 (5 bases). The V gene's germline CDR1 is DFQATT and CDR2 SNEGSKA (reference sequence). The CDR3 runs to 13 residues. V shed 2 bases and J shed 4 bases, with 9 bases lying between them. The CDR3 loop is CSARTGEGNTIYF. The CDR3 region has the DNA TGCAGTGCTAGAACGGGGGAAGGAAACACCATATATTTT.

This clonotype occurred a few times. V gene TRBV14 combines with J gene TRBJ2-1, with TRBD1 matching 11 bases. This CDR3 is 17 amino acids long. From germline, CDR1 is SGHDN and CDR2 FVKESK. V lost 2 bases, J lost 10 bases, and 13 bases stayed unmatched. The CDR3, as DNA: TGTGCCAGCAGCCAAATGCCGGGACAGGGGGTTACAGGGGAGCAGTTCTTC. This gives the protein CASSQMPGQGVTGEQFF.

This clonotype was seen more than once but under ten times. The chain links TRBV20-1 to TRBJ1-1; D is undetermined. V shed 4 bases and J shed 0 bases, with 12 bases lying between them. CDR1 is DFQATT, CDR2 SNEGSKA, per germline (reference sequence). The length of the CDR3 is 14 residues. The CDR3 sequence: CSAIVRDMNTEAFF. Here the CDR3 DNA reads TGCAGTGCTATCGTGCGGGATATGAACACTGAAGCTTTCTTT.

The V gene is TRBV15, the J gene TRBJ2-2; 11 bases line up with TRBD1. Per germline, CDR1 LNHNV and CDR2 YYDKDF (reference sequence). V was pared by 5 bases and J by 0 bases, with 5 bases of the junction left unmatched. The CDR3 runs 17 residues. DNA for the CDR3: TGTGCCACCAGCCTTCGGACAGGGGGCGCGAACACCGGGGAGCTGTTTTTT. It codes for CATSLRTGGANTGELFF.

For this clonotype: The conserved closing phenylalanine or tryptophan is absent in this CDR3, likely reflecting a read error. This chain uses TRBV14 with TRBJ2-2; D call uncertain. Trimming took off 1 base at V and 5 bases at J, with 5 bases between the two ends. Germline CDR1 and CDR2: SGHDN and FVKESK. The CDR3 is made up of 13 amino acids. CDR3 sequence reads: CASSQVLTGELFL. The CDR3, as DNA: TGTGCCAGCAGCCAAGTATTAACCGGGGAGCTGTTTTTG.

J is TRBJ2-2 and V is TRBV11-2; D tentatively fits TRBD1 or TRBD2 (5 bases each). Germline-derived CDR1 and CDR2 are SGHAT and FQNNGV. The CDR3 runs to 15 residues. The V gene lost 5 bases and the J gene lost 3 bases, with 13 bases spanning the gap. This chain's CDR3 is CASSTQERDTGELFF. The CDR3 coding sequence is TGTGCCAGCAGCACACAGGAGAGGGACACCGGGGAGCTGTTTTTT.

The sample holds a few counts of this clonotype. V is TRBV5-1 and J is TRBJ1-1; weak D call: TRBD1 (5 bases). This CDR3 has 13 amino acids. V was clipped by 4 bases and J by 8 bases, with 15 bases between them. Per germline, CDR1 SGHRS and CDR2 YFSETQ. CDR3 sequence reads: CASSPAPTAEAFF. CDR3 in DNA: TGCGCCAGCAGCCCTGCGCCGACAGCAGAAGCTTTCTTT.

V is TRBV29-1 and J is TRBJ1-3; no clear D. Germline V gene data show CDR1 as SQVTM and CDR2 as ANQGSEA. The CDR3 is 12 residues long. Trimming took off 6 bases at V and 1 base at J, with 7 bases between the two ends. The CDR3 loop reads CSVGRSGNTIYF. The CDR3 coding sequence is TGCAGCGTGGGCCGTTCTGGAAACACCATATATTTT.

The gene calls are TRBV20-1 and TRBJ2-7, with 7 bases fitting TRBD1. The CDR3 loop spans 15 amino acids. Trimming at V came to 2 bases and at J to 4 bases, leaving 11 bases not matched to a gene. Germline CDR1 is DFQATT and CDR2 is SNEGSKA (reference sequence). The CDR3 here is CSARSQSGTAYEQYF. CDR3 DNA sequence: TGCAGTGCTAGATCCCAATCAGGGACAGCTTACGAGCAGTACTTC.

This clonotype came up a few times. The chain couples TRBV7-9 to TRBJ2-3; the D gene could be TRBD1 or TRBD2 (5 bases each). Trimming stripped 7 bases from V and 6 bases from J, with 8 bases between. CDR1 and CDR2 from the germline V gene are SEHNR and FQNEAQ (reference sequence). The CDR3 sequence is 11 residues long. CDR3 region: CASTWGDTQYF. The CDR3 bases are TGTGCCAGCACCTGGGGGGATACGCAGTATTTT.

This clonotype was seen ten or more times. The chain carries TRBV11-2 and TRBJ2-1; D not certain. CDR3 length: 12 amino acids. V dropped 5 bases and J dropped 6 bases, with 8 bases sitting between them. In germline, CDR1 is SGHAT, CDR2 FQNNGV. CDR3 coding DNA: TGTGCCAGCAGCCCGATGTTCAATGAGCAGTTCTTC. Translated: CASSPMFNEQFF.

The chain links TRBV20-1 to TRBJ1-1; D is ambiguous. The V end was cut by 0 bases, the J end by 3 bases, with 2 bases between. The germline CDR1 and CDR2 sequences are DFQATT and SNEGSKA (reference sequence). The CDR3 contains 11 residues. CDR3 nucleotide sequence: TGCAGTGCTAGAGAGGACACTGAAGCTTTCTTT. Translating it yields CSAREDTEAFF.

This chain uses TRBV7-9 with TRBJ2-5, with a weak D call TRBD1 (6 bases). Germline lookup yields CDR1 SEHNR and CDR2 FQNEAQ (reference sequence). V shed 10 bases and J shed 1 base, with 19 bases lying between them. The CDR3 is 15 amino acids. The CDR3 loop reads CANRPGQLIQETQYF. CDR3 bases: TGTGCCAACAGGCCCGGACAGCTGATCCAAGAGACCCAGTACTTC.

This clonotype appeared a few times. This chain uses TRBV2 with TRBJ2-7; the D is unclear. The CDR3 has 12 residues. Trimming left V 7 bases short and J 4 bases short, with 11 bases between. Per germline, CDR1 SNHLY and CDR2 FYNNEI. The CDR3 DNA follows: TGTGCCAGCACCGAGTGGGGTTACGAGCAGTACGTC. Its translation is CASTEWGYEQYV.

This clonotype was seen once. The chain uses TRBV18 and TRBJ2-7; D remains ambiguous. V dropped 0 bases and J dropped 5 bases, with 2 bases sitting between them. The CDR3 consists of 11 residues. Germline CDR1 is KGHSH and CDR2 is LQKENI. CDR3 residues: CASSPPNEQYF. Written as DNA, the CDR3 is TGTGCCAGCTCACCACCGAACGAGCAGTACTTC.

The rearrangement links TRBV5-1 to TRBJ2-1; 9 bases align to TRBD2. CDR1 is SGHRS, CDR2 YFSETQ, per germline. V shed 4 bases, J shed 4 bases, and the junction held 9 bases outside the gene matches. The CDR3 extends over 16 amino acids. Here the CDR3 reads CASSLSPSGAYNEQFF. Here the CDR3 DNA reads TGCGCCAGCAGCCTCTCCCCTAGCGGGGCATACAATGAGCAGTTCTTC.

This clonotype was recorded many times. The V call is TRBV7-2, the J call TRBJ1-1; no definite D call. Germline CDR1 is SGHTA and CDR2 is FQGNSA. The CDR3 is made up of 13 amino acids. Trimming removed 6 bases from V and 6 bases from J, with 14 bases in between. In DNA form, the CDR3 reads TGTGCCAGCAGGGGGTATGGGCAGGCTGAAGCTTTCTTT. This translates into CASRGYGQAEAFF.

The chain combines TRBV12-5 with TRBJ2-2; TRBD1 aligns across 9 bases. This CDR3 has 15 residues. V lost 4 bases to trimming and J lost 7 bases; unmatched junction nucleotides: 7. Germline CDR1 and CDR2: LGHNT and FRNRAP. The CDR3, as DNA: TGTGCTAGTGGTTATAGGACAGGGGAGGACGGGGAGCTGTTTTTT. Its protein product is CASGYRTGEDGELFF.

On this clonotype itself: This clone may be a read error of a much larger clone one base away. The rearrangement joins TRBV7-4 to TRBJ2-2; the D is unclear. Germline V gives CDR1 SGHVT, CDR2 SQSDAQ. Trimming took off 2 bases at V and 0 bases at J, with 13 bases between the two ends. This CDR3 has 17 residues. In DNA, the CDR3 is TGTGCCAGCAGCTTACGGCACACGGGTACGAACACCGGGGAGCTGTTTTTT. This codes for CASSLRHTGTNTGELFF.

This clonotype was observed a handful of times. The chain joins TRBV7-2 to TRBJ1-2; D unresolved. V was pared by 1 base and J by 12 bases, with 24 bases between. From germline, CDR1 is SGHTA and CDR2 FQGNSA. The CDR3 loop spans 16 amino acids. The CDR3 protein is CASSLGAGRPASYHTF. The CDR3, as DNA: TGTGCCAGCAGCTTAGGTGCCGGGAGGCCCGCATCTTATCACACCTTC.

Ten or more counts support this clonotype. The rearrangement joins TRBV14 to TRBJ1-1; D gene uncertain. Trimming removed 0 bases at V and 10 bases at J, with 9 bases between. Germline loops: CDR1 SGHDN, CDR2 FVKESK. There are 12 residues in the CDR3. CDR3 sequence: CASSQDLNIAFF. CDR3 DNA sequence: TGTGCCAGCAGCCAAGATCTTAATATAGCTTTCTTT.

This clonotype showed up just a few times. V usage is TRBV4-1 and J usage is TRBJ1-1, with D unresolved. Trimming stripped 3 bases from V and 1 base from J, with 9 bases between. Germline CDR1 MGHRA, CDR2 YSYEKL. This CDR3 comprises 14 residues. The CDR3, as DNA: TGCGCCAGCAGCCATATAAACGGGAACACTGAAGCTTTCTTT. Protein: CASSHINGNTEAFF.